Below, 22 T cell receptor beta chains from the same sample are listed, as sequenced in a study of identical twins. From the 5' RACE reads, TCRdb called clonotypes with MiXCR, one entry per CDR3 protein. The sample yields 200,000 to 250,000 distinct CDR3 sequences, approximately 7.8% seen once. These sequences were also reported in another study, on yellow fever vaccine responses in identical twins.

Sequencing was carried out using CD8+ T cells sorted from blood. The origin of the receptors is a woman in her late teens or twenties in good health.

This clonotype has just a few counts. The chain recombines TRBV5-1 with TRBJ1-4, with unresolved D. CDR1 is SGHRS, CDR2 YFSETQ, per germline. V dropped 1 base and J dropped 6 bases, with 7 bases sitting between them. The CDR3 extends over 13 amino acids. The CDR3 DNA follows: TGCGCCAGCAGCTTGTCGGCAGATGAAAAACTGTTTTTT. Translating gives CASSLSADEKLFF.

This chain joins TRBV6-2 or TRBV6-3 and TRBJ2-1; D is perhaps TRBD1 or TRBD2 (5 bases each). This CDR3 is built from 13 residues. V was cut by 6 bases and J by 6 bases, with 12 bases left in between. Germline CDR1 and CDR2: MNHEY and SVGEGT. CDR3 protein: CASSPGLLNEQFF. DNA of the CDR3: TGTGCCAGCAGCCCGGGGCTCCTCAATGAGCAGTTCTTC.

This clonotype occurred many times. The chain has TRBV5-1 and TRBJ1-2; D gene unclear. Per the germline V gene, CDR1 is SGHRS and CDR2 is YFSETQ. This CDR3 has 15 residues. V lost 0 bases and J lost 4, with 13 bases in between. CDR3 amino acids: CASSLVGTSGYGYTF. The CDR3 DNA follows: TGCGCCAGCAGCTTGGTCGGCACCTCAGGCTATGGCTACACCTTC.

The chain has TRBV5-6 and TRBJ2-3; D gene unclear. Germline V gene sequence: CDR1 SGHDT, CDR2 YYEEEE. Deletions cut 6 bases from V and 4 bases from J, with 9 bases between. The CDR3 has 12 residues. CDR3 DNA sequence: TGTGCCAGCACCGCCGTTCCAGATACGCAGTATTTT. Residues: CASTAVPDTQYF.

Many counts were recorded for this clonotype. V usage is TRBV5-1 and J usage is TRBJ2-3, with a weak D call TRBD1 (5 bases). The germline CDR1 and CDR2 sequences are SGHRS and YFSETQ. V lost 4 bases to trimming and J lost 2 bases, with 11 bases between them. CDR3 length: 14 residues. The CDR3 is CASSETEYTDTQYF. CDR3 DNA sequence: TGCGCCAGCAGCGAGACAGAATACACAGATACGCAGTATTTT.

The table lists this clonotype with a few counts. The chain carries TRBV20-1 and TRBJ2-1; TRBD1 aligns across 7 bases. Trimming at V came to 5 bases and at J to 0 bases, leaving 16 bases not matched to a gene. The CDR3 length is 18 residues. Germline CDR1 and CDR2: DFQATT and SNEGSKA (reference sequence). CDR3 amino acids: CSAEGQPDRAFSYNEQFF. The CDR3 coding sequence is TGCAGTGCTGAGGGCCAACCAGACAGGGCCTTCTCCTACAATGAGCAGTTCTTC.

The table lists this clonotype with many counts. This chain links TRBV12-3 or TRBV12-4 with TRBJ2-3; no clear D. Trimming removed 2 bases at V and 7 bases at J, with 10 bases between. The CDR3 contains 13 residues. This CDR3 is CASSLSLGNTQYF. The CDR3 DNA is TGTGCCAGCAGTTTATCGCTAGGCAATACGCAGTATTTT.

A note on this clonotype: It may be a read error: a sequence one base away is much more abundant. V and J are TRBV29-1 and TRBJ1-1, with D possibly TRBD1 on 5 matching bases. Germline CDR1 is SQVTM and CDR2 is ANQGSEA. V was clipped by 7 bases and J by 4 bases, with 13 bases between them. The CDR3 has 12 residues. The CDR3 DNA reads TGCAGCGGGAACAAGGGGCTCACTGAAGCTTTCTTT. Amino acid sequence: CSGNKGLTEAFF.

This clonotype was seen ten or more times. Relative to the germline gene, one junction end is altered; a read error may explain this. This rearrangement joins TRBV12-3 or TRBV12-4 to TRBJ1-2; D unresolved. The CDR3 contains 14 residues. The CDR3 DNA follows: TGTGCCAGCAGTTTAGCGCTGTCAGACTACGGCTACACCTTC. Translating gives CASSLALSDYGYTF.

As for this clonotype: At one end the junction does not follow the germline gene, possibly because of a read error. The chain employs TRBV5-6 and TRBJ2-2; D is ambiguous. The CDR3 has 13 amino acids. Germline assignment: CDR1 SGHDT and CDR2 YYEEEE. The CDR3 sequence is CASSFLNSGELFF. In DNA form, the CDR3 reads TGTGCCAGCAGCTTTCTAAACAGCGGGGAGCTGTTTTTT.

The rearrangement uses TRBV4-2 and TRBJ1-4, with 11 bases identical to TRBD1. The germline gives CDR1 LGHNA, CDR2 YNFKEQ. V trimming: 4 bases; J trimming: 7 bases; junction bases outside the gene matches: 11. This CDR3 has 17 residues. The CDR3 protein is CASSPGQGAGDTEKLFF. The CDR3 DNA is TGTGCCAGCAGCCCAGGACAGGGGGCCGGCGATACTGAAAAACTGTTTTTT.

This clonotype was seen a handful of times. The chain links TRBV27 to TRBJ2-1; D uncertain. V was clipped by 5 bases and J by 4 bases, with 21 bases between them. The CDR3 sequence is 17 residues long. Per the germline V gene, CDR1 is MNHEY and CDR2 is SMNVEV (reference sequence). CDR3 residues: CASSPLNDPEYYNEQFF. The CDR3 DNA reads TGTGCCAGCAGTCCCCTGAATGACCCCGAATATTACAATGAGCAGTTCTTC.

The rearrangement uses TRBV5-1 and TRBJ2-1, with D perhaps TRBD2 (5 bases). Germline V gene sequence: CDR1 SGHRS, CDR2 YFSETQ. There are 14 residues in the CDR3. V was clipped by 4 bases and J by 2 bases, with 10 bases between them. CDR3 sequence (DNA): TGCGCCAGCAGCCAGGACTCCGCCTACAATGAGCAGTTCTTC. This codes for CASSQDSAYNEQFF.

This clonotype occurred many times. V and J are TRBV4-1 and TRBJ1-2, with D unresolved. V was trimmed by 2 bases and J by 8 bases, leaving 15 bases between them. CDR1 MGHRA and CDR2 YSYEKL come from the germline V gene. The CDR3 has 14 residues. As DNA, the CDR3 is TGCGCCAGCAGCCAATCAGACCAACTTAGGGGCTACACCTTC. It is translated as CASSQSDQLRGYTF.

A few counts support this clonotype. J is TRBJ2-7 and V is TRBV7-2; D is unresolved. From germline, CDR1 is SGHTA and CDR2 FQGNSA. Trimming stripped 5 bases from V and 3 bases from J, with 8 bases between. The CDR3 consists of 12 residues. DNA of the CDR3: TGTGCCAGCAGCGGGGTCGACTACGAGCAGTACTTC. Translation gives CASSGVDYEQYF.

Only a few counts were recorded for this clonotype. The chain links TRBV4-1 to TRBJ2-1, with 13 bases aligning to TRBD2. The J segment lost 5 bases and the V segment lost 1 base, leaving 2 bases of the junction unmatched. The CDR3 sequence is 16 residues long. CDR1 is MGHRA, CDR2 YSYEKL, per germline. Here the CDR3 reads CASSQAGTSGNNEQFF. The CDR3 coding sequence is TGCGCCAGCAGCCAAGCCGGGACTAGCGGGAACAATGAGCAGTTCTTC.

This clonotype was detected ten times or more. The chain's CDR3 is CASSRYPGQGAEETQYF. The DNA of the CDR3 is TGTGCCAGCAGTCGGTACCCGGGACAGGGGGCTGAGGAGACCCAGTACTTC. The chain recombines TRBV12-3 or TRBV12-4 with TRBJ2-5; 12 bases align to TRBD1. After removal of 5 bases from V and 5 bases from J, the junction contained 12 bases not matched to a gene. The CDR3 is 17 residues long.

The rearrangement links TRBV7-9 to TRBJ2-7; 11 bases match TRBD2. CDR3 length: 16 residues. Germline-derived CDR1 and CDR2 are SEHNR and FQNEAQ (reference sequence). Trimming removed 5 bases from V and 1 base from J; junction bases left unmatched: 7. The CDR3 bases are TGTGCCAGCAGCCAAACTAGCGGGAGAGCTTCCTACGAGCAGTACTTC. It translates to CASSQTSGRASYEQYF.

This clonotype was found many times. The chain uses TRBV20-1 and TRBJ2-7; 9 nucleotides match TRBD2. From germline, CDR1 is DFQATT and CDR2 SNEGSKA (reference sequence). The CDR3 totals 14 residues. Unmatched junction bases numbered 10, after V lost 6 bases and J lost 4 bases. CDR3 nucleotide sequence: TGCAGTGCAACACCGGGACTAGCCCTGTACGAGCAGTACGTC. The encoded protein is CSATPGLALYEQYV.

This clonotype appeared a few times. This chain connects TRBV5-6 to TRBJ2-5; 9 bases fit TRBD2. CDR1 is SGHDT and CDR2 is YYEEEE in the germline V gene. The ends lost 4 bases at V and 4 bases at J; junction bases unmatched: 11. The CDR3 is 16 residues long. The CDR3 sequence: CASSRPGGRGGETQYF. The CDR3 DNA sequence: TGTGCCAGCAGCCGCCCCGGCGGGAGGGGAGGAGAGACCCAGTACTTC.

This clonotype turned up a few times. This chain uses TRBV13 with TRBJ1-1, with 8 bases identical to TRBD1. Trimming took 5 bases from V and 0 from J; bases not matched to a gene: 17. Germline assignment: CDR1 PRHDT and CDR2 FYEKMQ (reference sequence). The CDR3 totals 19 residues. The CDR3 region is CASSAGLIRAGGLNTEAFF. CDR3 nucleotide sequence: TGTGCCAGCAGCGCTGGCCTAATCAGGGCAGGGGGCCTGAACACTGAAGCTTTCTTT. The entire variable domain, with the rest obtained from reference TRBV13 and TRBJ1-1, is as follows: AAGVIQSPRHLIKEKRETATLKCYPIPRHDTVYWYQQGPGQDPQFLISFYEKMQSDKGSIPDRFSAQQFSDYHSELNMSSLELGDSALYFCASSAGLIRAGGLNTEAFFGQGTRLTVV.

This clonotype was counted only a few times. The chain links TRBV28 to TRBJ2-3; D might be TRBD2 (5 bases). Per germline, CDR1 MDHEN and CDR2 SYDVKM. V lost 1 base to trimming and J lost 2 bases, with 16 bases between them. The CDR3 contains 17 residues. The CDR3 sequence is CASSLLMGTGLTDTQYF. The CDR3 DNA is TGTGCCAGCAGTTTATTAATGGGCACTGGACTCACAGATACGCAGTATTTT.